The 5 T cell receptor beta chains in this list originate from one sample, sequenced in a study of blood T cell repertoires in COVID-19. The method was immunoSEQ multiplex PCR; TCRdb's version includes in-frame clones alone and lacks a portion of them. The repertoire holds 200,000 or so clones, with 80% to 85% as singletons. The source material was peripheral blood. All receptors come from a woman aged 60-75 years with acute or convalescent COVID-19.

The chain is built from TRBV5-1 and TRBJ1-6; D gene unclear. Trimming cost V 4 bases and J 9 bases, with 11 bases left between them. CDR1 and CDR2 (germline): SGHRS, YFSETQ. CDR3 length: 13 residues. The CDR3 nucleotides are TGCGCCAGCAGCCCGGAGATGGGTTCACCCCTCCACTTT. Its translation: CASSPEMGSPLHF.

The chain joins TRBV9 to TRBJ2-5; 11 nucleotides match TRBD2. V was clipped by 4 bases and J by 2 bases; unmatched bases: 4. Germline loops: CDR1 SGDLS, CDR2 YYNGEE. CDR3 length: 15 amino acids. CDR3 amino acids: CASSPGTSGQETQYF. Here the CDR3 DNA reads TGTGCCAGCAGCCCCGGGACTAGCGGACAAGAGACCCAGTACTTC.

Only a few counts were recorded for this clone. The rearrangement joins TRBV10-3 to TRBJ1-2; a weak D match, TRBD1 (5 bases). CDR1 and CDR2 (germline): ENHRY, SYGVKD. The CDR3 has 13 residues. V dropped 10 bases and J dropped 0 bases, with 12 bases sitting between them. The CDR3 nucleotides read TGTGCCAGCACCAGGGTTGCTAACTATGGCTACACCTTC. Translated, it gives CASTRVANYGYTF.

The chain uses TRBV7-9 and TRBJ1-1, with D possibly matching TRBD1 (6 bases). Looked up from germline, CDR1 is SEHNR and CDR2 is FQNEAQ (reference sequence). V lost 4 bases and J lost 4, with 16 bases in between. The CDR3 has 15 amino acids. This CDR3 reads CASSSLTGLGTEAFF. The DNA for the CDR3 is TGTGCCAGCAGCTCACTTACAGGGCTTGGCACTGAAGCTTTCTTT.

The CDR3 DNA follows: TGTGCCACCAGTGAATGGAGAACACCACAGGGGACCCTCGCCAATGAGCAGTTCTTC. It is translated as CATSEWRTPQGTLANEQFF. J is TRBJ2-1 and V is TRBV24-1; TRBD1 matches 7 bases. Germline V gene data show CDR1 as KGHDR and CDR2 as SFDVKD. This CDR3 spans 19 amino acids. V gave up 4 bases and J gave up 6 bases; unmatched junction bases: 20.